The 4 T cell receptor beta chains presented below share a single source sample, sequenced in a study of T cell responses to AZD1222 COVID-19 vaccine. TCRdb's table, derived via immunoSEQ multiplex PCR, lists solely in-frame clones and lacks some. Of about 97,000 clones listed, 88% were seen once; the top ten hold over 2.5%. The sequences come from peripheral blood, collected on day 0 of AZD1222 vaccination. These receptors all come from an adult in good health.

The chain is built from TRBV14 and TRBJ2-1; TRBD1 matches 9 bases. CDR1 is SGHDN and CDR2 is FVKESK in the germline V gene. The J segment lost 3 bases and the V segment lost 2 bases, leaving 5 bases of the junction unmatched. This CDR3 has 16 residues. CDR3 sequence reads: CASSQSRDRVYNEQFF. CDR3 in DNA: TGTGCCAGCAGCCAAAGCCGGGACAGGGTCTACAATGAGCAGTTCTTC.

The chain employs TRBV5-5 and TRBJ1-1; D is undetermined. Germline V gene lookup returns CDR1 SGHKS and CDR2 YYEKEE (reference sequence). The V end lost 4 bases, the J end lost 5 bases, and 6 bases lay between the germline ends. CDR3 length equals 11 residues. DNA of the CDR3: TGTGCCAGCAGCACCGGTACTGAAGCTTTCTTT. It yields the protein CASSTGTEAFF.

J is TRBJ2-5 and V is TRBV6-2 or TRBV6-3; D is ambiguous. The CDR3 runs to 11 residues. Germline assignment: CDR1 MNHEY and CDR2 SVGEGT. Trimming shortened V by 2 bases and J by 5 bases, and 3 bases separated the two germline ends. Here the CDR3 DNA reads TGTGCCAGCAGTTACCCGGAGACCCAGTACTTC. It specifies CASSYPETQYF.

The chain links TRBV20-1 to TRBJ2-5; the D is unclear. With 3 bases removed from V and 1 base from J, the gap between germline ends came to 9 bases. Germline CDR1 DFQATT, CDR2 SNEGSKA (reference sequence). There are 13 residues in the CDR3. CDR3 loop: CSASYWGQETQYF. In nucleotides, the CDR3 is TGCAGTGCTAGTTACTGGGGCCAAGAGACCCAGTACTTC.